A single sample is the source of the 17 T cell receptor beta chains below, sequenced in a study of T cell clones after liver transplantation. Here immunoSEQ multiplex PCR was the method, and the copy in TCRdb shows in-frame clones only, minus some. The profile shows over 60,000 clones, about four fifths of them singletons. Sequencing used CD4+ T cells from blood, obtained before liver transplant. The receptors stem from a human donor who received a liver transplant.

The rearrangement links TRBV28 to TRBJ2-7; no reliable D call. The CDR3 is 14 amino acids. V was shortened by 10 bases and J by 0 bases, with 16 bases between the two germline ends. Germline loops: CDR1 MDHEN, CDR2 SYDVKM. CDR3 bases: TGTGCCACCCTACCCGCCGGCAGCTCCTACGAGCAGTACTTC. The encoded protein is CATLPAGSSYEQYF.

The chain employs TRBV5-4 and TRBJ2-1, with D perhaps being TRBD1 or TRBD2 (5 bases each). This CDR3 has 13 amino acids. Trimming pared 3 bases from V and 6 bases from J, leaving 10 bases between. CDR1 SGHNT and CDR2 YYREEE come from the germline V gene (reference sequence). CDR3 in DNA: TGTGCCAGCAGCTCGATGGGGGTCAATGAGCAGTTCTTC. This gives the protein CASSSMGVNEQFF.

The chain links TRBV29-1 to TRBJ2-5; 8 nucleotides match TRBD2. The CDR3 has 14 residues. The germline V gene encodes CDR1 SQVTM and CDR2 ANQGSEA. With 6 bases clipped from V and 5 bases from J, the junction kept 11 bases outside the gene matches. CDR3 region: CSVPLAGTRETQYF. The CDR3 DNA is TGCAGCGTACCTTTAGCGGGAACCCGGGAGACCCAGTACTTC. Full variable domain (remainder filled in from reference TRBV29-1 and TRBJ2-5): SAVISQKPSRDICQRGTSLTIQCQVDSQVTMMFWYRQQPGQSLTLIATANQGSEATYESGFVIDKFPISRPNLTFSTLTVSNMSPEDSSIYLCSVPLAGTRETQYFGPGTRLLVL.

This clone has just a few counts. The chain links TRBV5-1 to TRBJ2-7; D is undetermined. Germline CDR1 is SGHRS and CDR2 is YFSETQ. V gave up 0 bases and J gave up 1 base, with 14 bases separating them. The length of the CDR3 is 16 residues. The CDR3 sequence is CASSLVHRSTSYEQYF. The CDR3, as DNA: TGCGCCAGCAGCTTGGTTCACAGATCAACTTCCTACGAGCAGTACTTC. Filled out from reference TRBV5-1 and TRBJ2-7, the complete variable domain reads KAGVTQTPRYLIKTRGQQVTLSCSPISGHRSVSWYQQTPGQGLQFLFEYFSETQRNKGNFPGRFSGRQFSNSRSEMNVSTLELGDSALYLCASSLVHRSTSYEQYFGPGTRLTVT.

This clone has more than one count but fewer than ten. This chain uses TRBV7-2 with TRBJ1-2; D is perhaps TRBD1 (6 bases). Germline CDR1 SGHTA, CDR2 FQGNSA. The CDR3 extends over 14 amino acids. V lost 4 bases to trimming and J lost 4 bases, with 13 bases between them. The CDR3, as DNA: TGTGCCAGCAGCTCCCAGGGGAACCCCTATGGCTACACCTTC. Translating it yields CASSSQGNPYGYTF.

The chain uses TRBV6-5 and TRBJ2-3; 9 positions agree with TRBD2. The CDR3 is made up of 15 amino acids. The germline V gene has CDR1 MNHEY and CDR2 SVGAGI. V shed 6 bases, J shed 4 bases, and the junction held 8 bases outside the gene matches. The CDR3 DNA sequence: TGTGCCAGCAGGCCCCCGGGACTAGCCTCAGATACGCAGTATTTT. It codes for CASRPPGLASDTQYF.

The chain has TRBV6-5 and TRBJ2-3; tentative D call: TRBD2 (6 bases). There are 15 residues in the CDR3. CDR1 and CDR2 (germline): MNHEY, SVGAGI. V dropped 6 bases and J dropped 2 bases, with 15 bases sitting between them. The CDR3 region is CASSLMVAATDTQYF. Here the CDR3 DNA reads TGTGCCAGCAGCTTGATGGTAGCGGCCACAGATACGCAGTATTTT.

The CDR3 spells CASSFGRAGELFF. The CDR3 DNA follows: TGTGCCAGCAGTTTTGGTCGCGCCGGGGAGCTGTTTTTT. J is TRBJ2-2 and V is TRBV27; D ambiguous. Germline values: CDR1 MNHEY, CDR2 SMNVEV (reference sequence). CDR3 length: 13 residues. V was pared by 3 bases and J by 6 bases, with 8 bases between.

This clone was detected only a few times. The rearrangement links TRBV19 to TRBJ2-1, with 15 bases lining up with TRBD2. The CDR3 contains 18 residues. Germline loops: CDR1 LNHDA, CDR2 SQIVND (reference sequence). Losses at the gene ends were 6 bases for V and 0 bases for J; bases not matched to a gene: 6. DNA of the CDR3: TGTGCCAGTAGCTCCGGGACTAGCGGGAGGAGCTCCTACAATGAGCAGTTCTTC. Encoded protein: CASSSGTSGRSSYNEQFF. Complete variable domain (other parts from reference TRBV19 and TRBJ2-1): DGGITQSPKYLFRKEGQNVTLSCEQNLNHDAMYWYRQDPGQGLRLIYYSQIVNDFQKGDIAEGYSVSREKKESFPLTVTSAQKNPTAFYLCASSSGTSGRSSYNEQFFGPGTRLTVL.

The chain has TRBV19 and TRBJ2-5; TRBD1 might be the D (6 bases). The CDR3 runs to 14 residues. The V end lost 3 bases, the J end lost 4 bases, and 12 bases lay between the germline ends. CDR1 is LNHDA, CDR2 SQIVND, per germline (reference sequence). The CDR3 sequence is CASSIQGLGETQYF. The DNA of the CDR3 is TGTGCCAGTAGTATCCAGGGGTTGGGAGAGACCCAGTACTTC.

V usage is TRBV7-9 and J usage is TRBJ1-3; perhaps TRBD1 as D (5 bases). From germline, CDR1 is SEHNR and CDR2 FQNEAQ (reference sequence). This CDR3 is built from 16 residues. V was trimmed by 6 bases and J by 0 bases, leaving 15 bases between them. In DNA form, the CDR3 reads TGTGCCAGCAGAGGTTTGGGGGGAAGCTCTGGAAACACCATATATTTT. This gives the protein CASRGLGGSSGNTIYF.

This clone has a single count. The chain links TRBV29-1 to TRBJ2-2; 7 nucleotides match TRBD2. The V and J ends lost 5 bases and 7 bases, in that order; junction bases with no gene match: 7. Germline V CDR1 and CDR2: SQVTM, ANQGSEA. The CDR3 totals 13 residues. The DNA for the CDR3 is TGCAGCGTTAGCGGGATCCTCGGCGGGGAGCTGTTTTTT. It specifies CSVSGILGGELFF.

This chain uses TRBV5-1 with TRBJ2-2; 16 bases match TRBD2. The CDR3 is 22 amino acids. In germline, CDR1 is SGHRS, CDR2 YFSETQ. V was clipped by 4 bases and J by 6 bases; unmatched bases: 21. CDR3 protein: CASSGRTPGLAGGPSGAGELFF. The CDR3 bases are TGCGCCAGCAGCGGACGAACCCCGGGACTAGCGGGAGGGCCCTCGGGGGCCGGGGAGCTGTTTTTT.

The genes are TRBV7-9 and TRBJ2-7; 9 bases line up with TRBD2. V was pared by 1 base and J by 7 bases, with 5 bases of the junction left unmatched. CDR1 SEHNR and CDR2 FQNEAQ come from the germline V gene (reference sequence). The CDR3 is 14 residues long. Here the CDR3 DNA reads TGTGCCAGCAGCTTAGATTGGCTAGCGGGGGAGCAGTACTTC. Its protein is CASSLDWLAGEQYF.

The CDR3 sequence: CASSLWDVRSTEAFF. In nucleotides, the CDR3 is TGCGCCAGCAGCTTGTGGGACGTCCGAAGCACTGAAGCTTTCTTT. This chain uses TRBV5-1 with TRBJ1-1; tentatively, D is TRBD1 (5 bases). Germline CDR1 reads SGHRS; CDR2 reads YFSETQ. V lost 1 base, J lost 4 bases, and 14 bases lay in between. CDR3 size: 15 residues.

This clone is a singleton in its sample. The V gene is TRBV7-3, the J gene TRBJ2-1; D call uncertain. Per germline, CDR1 SGHTA and CDR2 FQGTGA. CDR3 length: 15 amino acids. Trimming removed 3 bases from V and 8 bases from J, with 17 bases in between. DNA of the CDR3: TGTGCCAGCAGCTTCACTTCGATAAGCCCCCATGAGCAGTTCTTC. Its protein is CASSFTSISPHEQFF.

The chain uses TRBV2 and TRBJ2-7, with D possibly matching TRBD1 (5 bases). CDR1 and CDR2 (germline): SNHLY, FYNNEI. The CDR3 extends over 13 amino acids. V gave up 3 bases and J gave up 10 bases, with 16 bases separating them. The CDR3 loop reads CASSDRERVFQYF. DNA of the CDR3: TGTGCCAGCAGTGACAGGGAAAGAGTATTTCAGTACTTC.